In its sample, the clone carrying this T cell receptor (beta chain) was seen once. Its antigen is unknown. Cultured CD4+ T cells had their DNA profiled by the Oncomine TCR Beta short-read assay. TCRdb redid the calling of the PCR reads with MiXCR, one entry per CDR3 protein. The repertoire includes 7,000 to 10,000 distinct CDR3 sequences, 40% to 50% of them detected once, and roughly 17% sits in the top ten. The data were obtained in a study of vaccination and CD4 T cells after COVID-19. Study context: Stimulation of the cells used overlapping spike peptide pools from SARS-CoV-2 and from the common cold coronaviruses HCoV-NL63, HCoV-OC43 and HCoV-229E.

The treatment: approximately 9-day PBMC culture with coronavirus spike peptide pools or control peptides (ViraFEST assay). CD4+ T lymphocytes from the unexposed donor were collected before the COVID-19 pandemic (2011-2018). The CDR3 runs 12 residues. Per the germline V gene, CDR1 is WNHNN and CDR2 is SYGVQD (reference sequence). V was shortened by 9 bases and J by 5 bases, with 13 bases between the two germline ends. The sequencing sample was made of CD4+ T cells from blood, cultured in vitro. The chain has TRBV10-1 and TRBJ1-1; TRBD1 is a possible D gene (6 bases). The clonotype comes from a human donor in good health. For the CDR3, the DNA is TGCGCCAGACAGGGCGGGGGAACTGAAGCTTTCTTT. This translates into CARQGGGTEAFF.